These 19 T cell receptor beta chains were sequenced from one sample in a study of cytomegalovirus exposure and HLA in healthy donors. The assay was immunoSEQ multiplex PCR, and TCRdb's table has in-frame clones only and misses some. This repertoire shows roughly 120,000 clones, 85% to 90% found once; its top ten account for 3% to 4%. Sequencing was carried out using PBMCs. The origin of the receptors is a man between 25 and 39 years old in good health and CMV-seronegative.

The V gene is TRBV10-1, the J gene TRBJ2-1, with 8 bases fitting TRBD2. The V segment lost 4 bases and the J segment 4 bases; nucleotides outside the gene matches: 6. Germline CDR1 reads WNHNN; CDR2 reads SYGVQD (reference sequence). This CDR3 spans 15 amino acids. The CDR3 sequence: CASSAGSSGYNEQFF. The CDR3 DNA reads TGCGCCAGCAGTGCTGGGTCTAGCGGGTACAATGAGCAGTTCTTC.

V is TRBV6-4 and J is TRBJ1-1, with D maybe TRBD1 (5 bases). This CDR3 has 15 amino acids. From germline, CDR1 is MRHNA and CDR2 SNTAGT. The V gene lost 0 bases and the J gene lost 0 bases, with 8 bases spanning the gap. The CDR3 loop is CASSDSGGLNTEAFF. CDR3 coding DNA: TGTGCCAGCAGTGACTCGGGGGGGTTGAACACTGAAGCTTTCTTT.

The rearrangement joins TRBV5-6 to TRBJ2-7, with 7 positions matching TRBD1. This CDR3 has 15 residues. CDR1 is SGHDT and CDR2 is YYEEEE in the germline V gene. V was pared by 4 bases and J by 3 bases, with 10 bases of the junction left unmatched. The CDR3 region has the DNA TGTGCCAGCAGCACCGCCGGGACAGCTATCTACGAGCAGTACTTC. It encodes CASSTAGTAIYEQYF.

This clone has only one observation. The rearrangement uses TRBV4-3 and TRBJ2-5; the D gene is possibly TRBD1 (6 bases). The CDR3 is 16 amino acids. Germline values: CDR1 LGHNA, CDR2 YSLEER. With 4 bases removed from V and 5 bases from J, the gap between germline ends came to 20 bases. CDR3 region: CASSREVRGRGETQYF. The CDR3 nucleotides are TGCGCCAGCAGCCGAGAGGTCAGGGGACGAGGGGAGACCCAGTACTTC.

Comment on this clone: The identical CDR3 is also encoded by other nucleotide sequences in the sample. The CDR3 loop is CASNGQGAYEQYF. For the CDR3, the DNA is TGTGCCAGCAACGGGCAGGGGGCCTACGAGCAGTACTTC. The rearrangement joins TRBV2 to TRBJ2-7, with TRBD1 identical over 7 bases. This CDR3 has 13 residues. Germline CDR1 SNHLY, CDR2 FYNNEI. The ends lost 7 bases at V and 2 bases at J; junction bases unmatched: 5.

This CDR3 reads CASSRSGRGETQYF. CDR3 coding DNA: TGTGCCAGCAGCCGAAGCGGGCGGGGAGAGACCCAGTACTTC. This chain joins TRBV14 and TRBJ2-5, with a possible D match to TRBD2 (6 bases). The germline CDR1 and CDR2 sequences are SGHDN and FVKESK. V lost 4 bases to trimming and J lost 4 bases, with 13 bases between them. This CDR3 has 14 amino acids.

The chain joins TRBV9 to TRBJ1-1; no definite D call. Germline V lookup: CDR1 SGDLS, CDR2 YYNGEE. CDR3 length: 13 residues. V lost 1 base and J 1 base, leaving 5 bases between the germline ends. The CDR3 loop reads CASSVSPNTEAFF. Here the CDR3 DNA reads TGTGCCAGCAGCGTAAGCCCGAACACTGAAGCTTTCTTT. The full variable domain, completed using reference TRBV9 and TRBJ1-1, is DSGVTQTPKHLITATGQRVTLRCSPRSGDLSVYWYQQSLDQGLQFLIQYYNGEERAKGNILERFSAQQFPDLHSELNLSSLELGDSALYFCASSVSPNTEAFFGQGTRLTVV.

The V and J genes are TRBV4-2 and TRBJ2-3; 7 bases are shared with TRBD2. Looked up from germline, CDR1 is LGHNA and CDR2 is YNFKEQ. The CDR3 is 16 amino acids. The J segment lost 4 bases and the V segment lost 0 bases, leaving 7 bases of the junction unmatched. The CDR3 loop reads CASSQDLGGGADTQYF. CDR3 sequence (DNA): TGTGCCAGCAGCCAAGATCTTGGGGGGGGAGCAGATACGCAGTATTTT.

The chain links TRBV5-5 to TRBJ1-2; TRBD1 matches at 12 bases. The CDR3 contains 17 residues. After removal of 2 bases from V and 7 bases from J, the junction contained 12 bases not matched to a gene. The germline V gene encodes CDR1 SGHKS and CDR2 YYEKEE (reference sequence). CDR3 bases: TGTGCCAGCAGCTTAGGGGACAGGGGGCAAGAGGTTCGTGGCTACACCTTC. This encodes CASSLGDRGQEVRGYTF.

V and J are TRBV18 and TRBJ2-4; D is undetermined. Germline V gene lookup returns CDR1 KGHSH and CDR2 LQKENI. This CDR3 has 17 residues. Trimming removed 4 bases at V and 0 bases at J, with 16 bases between. The CDR3 sequence is CASSLLYGIEAKNIQYF. The CDR3 DNA reads as TGTGCCAGCTCACTCCTTTACGGTATTGAAGCCAAAAACATTCAGTACTTC.

Note on this clone: Other DNA sequences from this sample encode an identical CDR3 as well. The chain links TRBV19 to TRBJ2-7, with D unresolved. V lost 6 bases and J lost 3, with 9 bases in between. This CDR3 is 12 amino acids long. Germline V gene data show CDR1 as LNHDA and CDR2 as SQIVND (reference sequence). The DNA for the CDR3 is TGTGCCAGTAGGGGCTTAAGCTACGAGCAGTACTTC. It is translated as CASRGLSYEQYF. Variable domain in full (rest from reference TRBV19 and TRBJ2-7): DGGITQSPKYLFRKEGQNVTLSCEQNLNHDAMYWYRQDPGQGLRLIYYSQIVNDFQKGDIAEGYSVSREKKESFPLTVTSAQKNPTAFYLCASRGLSYEQYFGPGTRLTVT.

This clone showed up just once. The chain combines TRBV6-5 with TRBJ2-7; 7 nucleotides match TRBD1. This CDR3 is 14 amino acids long. After removal of 9 bases from V and 0 bases from J, the junction contained 8 bases not matched to a gene. Germline assignment: CDR1 MNHEY and CDR2 SVGAGI. The DNA of the CDR3 is TGTGCCAGTAGATCAGGGGGTCTCTCCTACGAGCAGTACTTC. It is translated as CASRSGGLSYEQYF.

The rearrangement joins TRBV14 to TRBJ2-7, with 7 bases matching TRBD1. Germline loops: CDR1 SGHDN, CDR2 FVKESK. CDR3 length: 14 residues. V dropped 6 bases and J dropped 3; count of bases not matched to a gene: 8. CDR3 residues: CASSPMSGGYEQYF. The CDR3 DNA reads TGTGCCAGCAGTCCCATGTCAGGGGGCTACGAGCAGTACTTC.

The chain recombines TRBV6-1 with TRBJ2-7, with 7 bases lining up with TRBD1. Germline V CDR1 and CDR2: MNHNS, SASEGT. J was trimmed by 4 bases and V by 11 bases; bases with no gene match: 8. The CDR3 is 12 residues long. The CDR3 reads CAAQGTAYEQYF. CDR3 bases: TGTGCCGCCCAAGGGACAGCTTACGAGCAGTACTTC.

The chain carries TRBV14 and TRBJ2-5; 11 bases agree with TRBD1. With 3 bases clipped from V and 2 bases from J, the junction kept 5 bases outside the gene matches. The CDR3 has 16 amino acids. Germline CDR1 is SGHDN and CDR2 is FVKESK. CDR3 sequence reads: CASSHRTGGRQETQYF. The DNA for the CDR3 is TGTGCCAGCAGCCACCGGACAGGGGGCCGGCAAGAGACCCAGTACTTC.

This chain uses TRBV2 with TRBJ2-2; TRBD2 agrees at 8 bases. The junction had 7 bases not matched to a gene; V was cut back by 4 bases and J by 0 bases. The CDR3 sequence is 17 residues long. Germline V gives CDR1 SNHLY, CDR2 FYNNEI. The CDR3 sequence is CASSGGLVESNTGELFF. CDR3 DNA sequence: TGTGCCAGCAGTGGGGGACTAGTGGAATCGAACACCGGGGAGCTGTTTTTT.

This clone has just a few counts. DNA of the CDR3: TGTGCCATCAGTTCGGACAGGGGAGATCAGCCCCAGCATTTT. Residues: CAISSDRGDQPQHF. The chain employs TRBV10-3 and TRBJ1-5; 9 bases fit TRBD1. Trimming removed 5 bases from V and 5 bases from J; junction bases left unmatched: 4. The germline V gene encodes CDR1 ENHRY and CDR2 SYGVKD. The CDR3 totals 14 residues.

The V and J genes are TRBV5-6 and TRBJ1-1; 8 bases agree with TRBD1. Trimming took 6 bases from V and 4 from J; bases not matched to a gene: 11. Germline-derived CDR1 and CDR2 are SGHDT and YYEEEE. This CDR3 has 15 residues. For the CDR3, the DNA is TGTGCCAGCACTACATCAAGAACAGGGGGCACTGAAGCTTTCTTT. Its protein is CASTTSRTGGTEAFF.

This clone showed up just once. V is TRBV6-1 and J is TRBJ1-5, with a weak D call TRBD1 (6 bases). This CDR3 contains 14 residues. The ends were cut back, 0 bases at V and 6 bases at J, with 9 bases in the middle. Per germline, CDR1 MNHNS and CDR2 SASEGT. CDR3 loop: CASSEAQGSQPQHF. The DNA of the CDR3 is TGTGCCAGCAGTGAAGCGCAGGGGTCTCAGCCCCAGCATTTT.